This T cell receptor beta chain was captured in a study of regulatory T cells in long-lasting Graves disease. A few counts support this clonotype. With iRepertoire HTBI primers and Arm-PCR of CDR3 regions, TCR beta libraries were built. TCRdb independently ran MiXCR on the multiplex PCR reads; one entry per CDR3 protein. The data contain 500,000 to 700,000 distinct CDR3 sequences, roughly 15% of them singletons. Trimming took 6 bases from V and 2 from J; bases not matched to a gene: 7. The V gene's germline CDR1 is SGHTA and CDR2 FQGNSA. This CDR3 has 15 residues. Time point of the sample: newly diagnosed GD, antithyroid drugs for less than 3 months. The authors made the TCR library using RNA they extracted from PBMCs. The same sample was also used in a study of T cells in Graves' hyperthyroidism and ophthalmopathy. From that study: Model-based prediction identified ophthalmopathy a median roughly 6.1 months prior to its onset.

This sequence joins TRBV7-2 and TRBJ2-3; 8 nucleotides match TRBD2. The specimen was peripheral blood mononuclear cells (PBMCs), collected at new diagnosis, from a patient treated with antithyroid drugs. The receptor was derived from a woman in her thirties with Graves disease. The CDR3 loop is CASSYERGSTDTQYF. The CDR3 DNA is TGTGCCAGCAGTTATGAGCGGGGGTCCACAGATACGCAGTATTTT.